These 16 T cell receptor beta chains were all obtained from the same sample, sequenced in a study of T-cell reconstitution after alpha-beta-depleted transplantation in children. For TCRbeta, the library was prepared with unique molecular identifiers. TCRdb reprocessed the PCR reads via MiXCR and lists one record per CDR3 protein. This sample has about 60,000 distinct CDR3 sequences, with less than 55% found just once. This sample comprised PBMCs, mostly from graft donor cells, obtained 360 days after TCRalphabeta/CD19-depleted stem cell transplant. These receptors originate from a male patient under 18 who had a stem cell transplant for acute lymphoblastic leukemia, so the T cells may come from the graft donor.

The rearrangement joins TRBV27 to TRBJ2-1, with TRBD2 as a possible D gene (6 bases). The V end lost 4 bases, the J end lost 6 bases, and 25 bases lay between the germline ends. The germline CDR1 and CDR2 sequences are MNHEY and SMNVEV (reference sequence). The CDR3 runs 18 residues. CDR3 sequence: CASSSERSGLRLFNEQFF. For the CDR3, the DNA is TGTGCCAGCAGTTCCGAACGCAGTGGACTACGCCTTTTCAATGAGCAGTTCTTC.

The sample holds a few counts of this clonotype. One end of the junction is discordant with germline, which a read error may explain. The chain has TRBV5-1 and TRBJ2-3; D is ambiguous. This CDR3 has 14 amino acids. The germline gives CDR1 SGHRS, CDR2 YFSETQ. The CDR3 nucleotides read TGTGCCAGCAGCTTACTGGGGAGCACAGATACGCAGTATTTT. Its translation: CASSLLGSTDTQYF. Drawing the rest from reference TRBV5-1 and TRBJ2-3, the complete variable domain is KAGVTQTPRYLIKTRGQQVTLSCSPISGHRSVSWYQQTPGQGLQFLFEYFSETQRNKGNFPGRFSGRQFSNSRSEMNVSTLELGDSALYLCASSLLGSTDTQYFGPGTRLTVL.

The V gene is TRBV29-1, the J gene TRBJ2-2, with TRBD1 as a possible D gene (6 bases). CDR3 size: 14 residues. Trimming cost V 3 bases and J 4 bases, with 12 bases left between them. The germline V gene encodes CDR1 SQVTM and CDR2 ANQGSEA. The CDR3 DNA follows: TGCAGCGTTGACAAGACAGGCATCACCGGGGAGCTGTTTTTT. Translation gives CSVDKTGITGELFF.

The CDR3 loop is CASSKAFLHLGELFF. The CDR3 DNA sequence: TGTGCCAGCAGCAAAGCCTTCTTACATCTCGGGGAGCTGTTTTTT. J is TRBJ2-2 and V is TRBV21-1. TRBV21-1 is listed as a pseudogene. The CDR3 has 15 residues.

The table lists this clonotype with a few counts. The V and J genes are TRBV20-1 and TRBJ2-3; D perhaps matches TRBD1 (5 bases). Germline values: CDR1 DFQATT, CDR2 SNEGSKA (reference sequence). There are 13 residues in the CDR3. The ends were cut back, 3 bases at V and 2 bases at J, with 9 bases in the middle. CDR3 nucleotides: TGCAGTGCTAGTAGACAGTTCACAGATACGCAGTATTTT. Its translation: CSASRQFTDTQYF.

V and J are TRBV29-1 and TRBJ1-1; tentative D call: TRBD1 (6 bases). CDR3 length: 10 residues. Trimming pared 6 bases from V and 11 bases from J, leaving 13 bases between. The germline V gene has CDR1 SQVTM and CDR2 ANQGSEA. DNA of the CDR3: TGCAGCGTGGCGGATACAGGGGCTTTCTTT. Its protein product is CSVADTGAFF.

This clonotype occurred a few times. The chain carries TRBV6-5 and TRBJ2-7; 8 nucleotides agree with TRBD1. V gave up 6 bases and J gave up 2 bases; unmatched junction bases: 6. Per the germline V gene, CDR1 is MNHEY and CDR2 is SVGAGI. The CDR3 consists of 14 residues. CDR3 coding DNA: TGTGCCAGCAGCATGACAGGGGCCCCCTACGAGCAGTACTTC. Its translation: CASSMTGAPYEQYF.

The chain employs TRBV10-3 and TRBJ2-1; TRBD2 aligns across 10 bases. The V gene's germline CDR1 is ENHRY and CDR2 SYGVKD. The J segment lost 9 bases and the V segment lost 0 bases, leaving 5 bases of the junction unmatched. The CDR3 sequence is 15 residues long. The CDR3 spells CAISESQREGGEQFF. The CDR3 coding sequence is TGTGCCATCAGTGAGTCACAGCGGGAGGGAGGTGAGCAGTTCTTC.

This chain uses TRBV7-8 with TRBJ2-3; 7 positions agree with TRBD1. CDR3 size: 17 residues. Germline CDR1 and CDR2: SGHVS and FQNEAQ. The V segment lost 1 base and the J segment 4 bases; nucleotides outside the gene matches: 11. The CDR3 DNA follows: TGTGCCAGCAGCTTAGTGCCGATACAGGGGTTCCCAGATACGCAGTATTTT. It specifies CASSLVPIQGFPDTQYF.

This clonotype was counted ten times or more. The genes are TRBV20-1 and TRBJ2-3, with D possibly being TRBD1 or TRBD2 (5 bases each). The CDR3 is made up of 14 amino acids. From germline, CDR1 is DFQATT and CDR2 SNEGSKA (reference sequence). The V and J ends lost 6 bases and 2 bases respectively, with 15 bases between them. CDR3 bases: TGCAGTGCGGTAACCGGGACCGACACAGATACGCAGTATTTT. Translated: CSAVTGTDTDTQYF.

The V and J genes are TRBV7-9 and TRBJ2-3, with unresolved D. V lost 5 bases, J lost 4 bases, and 16 bases lay in between. Germline CDR1 reads SEHNR; CDR2 reads FQNEAQ (reference sequence). The CDR3 contains 15 residues. This CDR3 reads CASSKNLPTADTQYF. The CDR3 DNA reads TGTGCCAGCAGCAAGAACTTACCAACCGCAGATACGCAGTATTTT.

The chain is built from TRBV28 and TRBJ1-2; D ambiguous. This CDR3 region has 13 residues. Germline CDR1 reads MDHEN; CDR2 reads SYDVKM. V was cut by 2 bases and J by 6 bases, with 10 bases left in between. CDR3 DNA sequence: TGTGCCAGCAGTTTAGTGGCCGTAGATGGCTACACCTTC. Its translation: CASSLVAVDGYTF.

This clonotype was seen many times. The chain is built from TRBV6-5 and TRBJ2-7, with TRBD1 identical over 9 bases. The junction had 10 bases not matched to a gene; V was cut back by 6 bases and J by 4 bases. This CDR3 has 15 amino acids. The V gene's germline CDR1 is MNHEY and CDR2 SVGAGI. CDR3 sequence (DNA): TGTGCCAGCAGCCGTACCGGGACAGGGTTATACGAGCAGTACTTC. This gives the protein CASSRTGTGLYEQYF.

This clonotype showed up just a few times. J is TRBJ2-2 and V is TRBV20-1; no reliable D call. V shed 2 bases and J shed 1 base, with 8 bases lying between them. This CDR3 comprises 14 residues. Germline V CDR1 and CDR2: DFQATT, SNEGSKA (reference sequence). The CDR3 sequence is CSARSLVNTGELFF. The CDR3 region has the DNA TGCAGTGCTAGAAGCCTCGTGAACACCGGGGAGCTGTTTTTT.

The rearrangement links TRBV5-1 to TRBJ1-1; 7 bases align to TRBD1. Germline lookup yields CDR1 SGHRS and CDR2 YFSETQ. V was pared by 4 bases and J by 4 bases, with 13 bases of the junction left unmatched. This CDR3 comprises 16 residues. The CDR3 loop is CASSPDRFGWSTEAFF. CDR3 nucleotide sequence: TGCGCCAGCAGCCCGGACAGGTTCGGATGGTCCACTGAAGCTTTCTTT.

This clonotype has just a few counts. This chain joins TRBV10-3 and TRBJ2-7; the match to TRBD2 covers 7 bases. CDR1 is ENHRY and CDR2 is SYGVKD in the germline V gene. The CDR3 consists of 15 residues. Trimming took 4 bases from V and 6 from J; bases not matched to a gene: 12. CDR3 protein: CAISGGEGIPLEQYF. The CDR3 coding sequence is TGTGCCATCAGTGGGGGGGAGGGAATCCCCCTCGAGCAGTACTTC.